This TCR beta chain was recovered during a study of T-cell reconstitution after alpha-beta-depleted transplantation in children. Overall study findings and caveats: By one year post-transplant, T-cell counts and diversity largely arose from T cells that were newly produced.

Molecular barcoding with unique molecular identifiers was used for the TCRbeta library. TCRdb re-derived calls from the PCR reads in MiXCR, one entry per CDR3 protein. The sample has about 160,000 distinct CDR3 sequences; over 8.5% are singletons. This clonotype has a count of ten or more. Its antigen is as yet unknown. Trimming pared 4 bases from V and 5 bases from J, leaving 20 bases between. CDR1 DFQATT and CDR2 SNEGSKA come from the germline V gene (reference sequence). The CDR3 has 15 residues. The sample here was PBMCs, taken before TCRalphabeta/CD19-depleted stem cell transplant. The genes are TRBV20-1 and TRBJ2-5; D may match TRBD1 or TRBD2 (5 bases each). This clonotype was sampled from a boy aged 2 to 10 with acute myeloid leukemia, due to receive a stem cell transplant. DNA for the CDR3: TGCAGTGCTATGGGGCTCAGCGGCTCGGAGGAGACCCAGTACTTC. It encodes CSAMGLSGSEETQYF.